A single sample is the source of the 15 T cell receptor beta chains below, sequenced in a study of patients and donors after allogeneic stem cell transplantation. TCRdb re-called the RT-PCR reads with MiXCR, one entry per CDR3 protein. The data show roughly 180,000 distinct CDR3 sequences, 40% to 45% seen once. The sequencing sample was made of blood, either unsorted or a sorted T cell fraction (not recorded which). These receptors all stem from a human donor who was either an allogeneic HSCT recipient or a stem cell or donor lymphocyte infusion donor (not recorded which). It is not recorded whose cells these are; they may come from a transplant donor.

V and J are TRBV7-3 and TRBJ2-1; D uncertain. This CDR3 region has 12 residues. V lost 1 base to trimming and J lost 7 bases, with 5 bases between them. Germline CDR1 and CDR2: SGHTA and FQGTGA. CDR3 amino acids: CASSLNRNEQFF. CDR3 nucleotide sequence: TGTGCCAGCAGCTTAAACAGAAATGAGCAGTTCTTC.

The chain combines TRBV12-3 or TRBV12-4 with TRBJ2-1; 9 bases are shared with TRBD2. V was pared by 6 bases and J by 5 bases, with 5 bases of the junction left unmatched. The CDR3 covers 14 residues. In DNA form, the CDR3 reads TGTGCCAGCAGCCCGGGACTAGCAAACAATGAGCAGTTCTTC. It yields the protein CASSPGLANNEQFF.

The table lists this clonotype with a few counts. CDR3 protein: CASSSGQGRNEKLFF. In nucleotides, the CDR3 is TGCGCCAGCAGCTCTGGACAGGGACGCAATGAAAAACTGTTTTTT. This chain uses TRBV5-1 with TRBJ1-4; 8 nucleotides align to TRBD1. The junction had 6 bases not matched to a gene; V was cut back by 3 bases and J by 5 bases. This CDR3 region has 15 residues. Germline loops: CDR1 SGHRS, CDR2 YFSETQ.

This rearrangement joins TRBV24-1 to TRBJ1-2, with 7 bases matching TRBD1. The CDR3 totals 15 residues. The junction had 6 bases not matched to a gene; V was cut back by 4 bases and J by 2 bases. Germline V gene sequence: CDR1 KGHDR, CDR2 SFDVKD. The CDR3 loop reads CATSDTGQANYGYTF. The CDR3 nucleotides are TGTGCCACCAGTGACACTGGACAGGCGAACTATGGCTACACCTTC.

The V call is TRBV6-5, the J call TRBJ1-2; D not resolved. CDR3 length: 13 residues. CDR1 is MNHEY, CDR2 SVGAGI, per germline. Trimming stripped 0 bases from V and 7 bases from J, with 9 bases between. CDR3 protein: CASSYSVGSGYTF. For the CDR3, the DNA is TGTGCCAGCAGTTACTCTGTGGGGTCTGGCTACACCTTC.

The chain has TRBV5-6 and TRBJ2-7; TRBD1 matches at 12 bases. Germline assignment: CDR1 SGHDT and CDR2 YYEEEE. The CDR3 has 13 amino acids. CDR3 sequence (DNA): TGTGCTTCCTGGGGACAGGGGGCCGAAGAGCAGTACTTC. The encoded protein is CASWGQGAEEQYF.

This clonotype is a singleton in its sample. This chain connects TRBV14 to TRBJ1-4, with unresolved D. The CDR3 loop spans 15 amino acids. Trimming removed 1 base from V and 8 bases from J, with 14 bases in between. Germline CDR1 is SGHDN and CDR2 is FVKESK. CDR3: CASSQGRRAHEKLFF. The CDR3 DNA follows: TGTGCCAGCAGCCAAGGAAGGAGGGCACACGAAAAACTGTTTTTT.

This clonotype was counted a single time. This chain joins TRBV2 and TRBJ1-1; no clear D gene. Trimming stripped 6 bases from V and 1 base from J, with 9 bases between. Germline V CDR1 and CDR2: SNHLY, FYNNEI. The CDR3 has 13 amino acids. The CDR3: CASRGAGNTEAFF. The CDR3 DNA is TGTGCCAGCAGGGGCGCCGGGAACACTGAAGCTTTCTTT.

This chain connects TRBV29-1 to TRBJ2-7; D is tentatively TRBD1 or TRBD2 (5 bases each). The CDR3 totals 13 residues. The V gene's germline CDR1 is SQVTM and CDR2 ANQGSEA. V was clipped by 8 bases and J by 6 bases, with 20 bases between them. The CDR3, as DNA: TGCAGCATGAACCGGGACGGCTACGGCGAGCAGTACTTC. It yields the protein CSMNRDGYGEQYF.

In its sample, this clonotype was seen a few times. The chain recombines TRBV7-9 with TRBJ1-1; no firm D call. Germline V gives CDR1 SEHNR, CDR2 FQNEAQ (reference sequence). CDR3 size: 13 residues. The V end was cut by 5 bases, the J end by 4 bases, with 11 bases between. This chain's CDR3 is CASSPRARTEAFF. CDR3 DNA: TGTGCCAGCAGCCCACGGGCGCGCACTGAAGCTTTCTTT.

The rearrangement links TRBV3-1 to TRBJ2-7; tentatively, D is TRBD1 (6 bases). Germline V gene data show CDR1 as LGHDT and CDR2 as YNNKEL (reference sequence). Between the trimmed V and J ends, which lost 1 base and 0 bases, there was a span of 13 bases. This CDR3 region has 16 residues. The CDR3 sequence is CASSQGGQLSSYEQYF. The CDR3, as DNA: TGTGCCAGCAGCCAAGGGGGACAATTGAGCTCCTACGAGCAGTACTTC.

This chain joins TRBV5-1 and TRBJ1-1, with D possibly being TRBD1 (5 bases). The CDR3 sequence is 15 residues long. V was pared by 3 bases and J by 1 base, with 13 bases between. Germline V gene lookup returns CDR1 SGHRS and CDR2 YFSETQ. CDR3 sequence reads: CASSSTGNPNTEAFF. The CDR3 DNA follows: TGCGCCAGCAGCTCTACAGGTAATCCGAACACTGAAGCTTTCTTT.

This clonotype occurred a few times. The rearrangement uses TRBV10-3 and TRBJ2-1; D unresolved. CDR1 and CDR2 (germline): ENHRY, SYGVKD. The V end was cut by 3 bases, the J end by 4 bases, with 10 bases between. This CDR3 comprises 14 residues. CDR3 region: CAISEAQDYNEQFF. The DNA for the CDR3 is TGTGCCATCAGTGAAGCGCAGGATTACAATGAGCAGTTCTTC.

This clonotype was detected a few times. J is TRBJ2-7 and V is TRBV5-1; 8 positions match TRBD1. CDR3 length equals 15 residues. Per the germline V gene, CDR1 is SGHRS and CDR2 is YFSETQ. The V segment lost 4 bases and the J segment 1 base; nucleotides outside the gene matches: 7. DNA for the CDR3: TGCGCCAGCAGCGTTACAGGGGGGATTTCCTACGAGCAGTACTTC. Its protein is CASSVTGGISYEQYF.

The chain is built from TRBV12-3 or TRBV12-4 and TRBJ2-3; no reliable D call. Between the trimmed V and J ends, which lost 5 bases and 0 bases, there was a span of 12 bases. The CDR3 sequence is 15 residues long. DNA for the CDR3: TGTGCCAGCAGTCCGTTCCTCGCTAGCACAGATACGCAGTATTTT. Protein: CASSPFLASTDTQYF.